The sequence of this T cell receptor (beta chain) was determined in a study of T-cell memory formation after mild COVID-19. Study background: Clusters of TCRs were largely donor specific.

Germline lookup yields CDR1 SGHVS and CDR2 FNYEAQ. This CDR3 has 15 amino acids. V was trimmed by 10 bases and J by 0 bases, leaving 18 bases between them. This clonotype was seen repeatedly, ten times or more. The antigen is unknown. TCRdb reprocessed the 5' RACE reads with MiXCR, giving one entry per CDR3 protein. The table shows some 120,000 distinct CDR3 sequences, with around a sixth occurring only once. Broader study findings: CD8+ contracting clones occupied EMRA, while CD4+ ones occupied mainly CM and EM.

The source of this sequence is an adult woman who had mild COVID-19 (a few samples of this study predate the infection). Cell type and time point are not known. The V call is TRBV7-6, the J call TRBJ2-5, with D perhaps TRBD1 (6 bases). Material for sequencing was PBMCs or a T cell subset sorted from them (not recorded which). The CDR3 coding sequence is TGTGCCACCCCCAGGACAGACATTTACCAAGAGACCCAGTACTTC. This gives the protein CATPRTDIYQETQYF.